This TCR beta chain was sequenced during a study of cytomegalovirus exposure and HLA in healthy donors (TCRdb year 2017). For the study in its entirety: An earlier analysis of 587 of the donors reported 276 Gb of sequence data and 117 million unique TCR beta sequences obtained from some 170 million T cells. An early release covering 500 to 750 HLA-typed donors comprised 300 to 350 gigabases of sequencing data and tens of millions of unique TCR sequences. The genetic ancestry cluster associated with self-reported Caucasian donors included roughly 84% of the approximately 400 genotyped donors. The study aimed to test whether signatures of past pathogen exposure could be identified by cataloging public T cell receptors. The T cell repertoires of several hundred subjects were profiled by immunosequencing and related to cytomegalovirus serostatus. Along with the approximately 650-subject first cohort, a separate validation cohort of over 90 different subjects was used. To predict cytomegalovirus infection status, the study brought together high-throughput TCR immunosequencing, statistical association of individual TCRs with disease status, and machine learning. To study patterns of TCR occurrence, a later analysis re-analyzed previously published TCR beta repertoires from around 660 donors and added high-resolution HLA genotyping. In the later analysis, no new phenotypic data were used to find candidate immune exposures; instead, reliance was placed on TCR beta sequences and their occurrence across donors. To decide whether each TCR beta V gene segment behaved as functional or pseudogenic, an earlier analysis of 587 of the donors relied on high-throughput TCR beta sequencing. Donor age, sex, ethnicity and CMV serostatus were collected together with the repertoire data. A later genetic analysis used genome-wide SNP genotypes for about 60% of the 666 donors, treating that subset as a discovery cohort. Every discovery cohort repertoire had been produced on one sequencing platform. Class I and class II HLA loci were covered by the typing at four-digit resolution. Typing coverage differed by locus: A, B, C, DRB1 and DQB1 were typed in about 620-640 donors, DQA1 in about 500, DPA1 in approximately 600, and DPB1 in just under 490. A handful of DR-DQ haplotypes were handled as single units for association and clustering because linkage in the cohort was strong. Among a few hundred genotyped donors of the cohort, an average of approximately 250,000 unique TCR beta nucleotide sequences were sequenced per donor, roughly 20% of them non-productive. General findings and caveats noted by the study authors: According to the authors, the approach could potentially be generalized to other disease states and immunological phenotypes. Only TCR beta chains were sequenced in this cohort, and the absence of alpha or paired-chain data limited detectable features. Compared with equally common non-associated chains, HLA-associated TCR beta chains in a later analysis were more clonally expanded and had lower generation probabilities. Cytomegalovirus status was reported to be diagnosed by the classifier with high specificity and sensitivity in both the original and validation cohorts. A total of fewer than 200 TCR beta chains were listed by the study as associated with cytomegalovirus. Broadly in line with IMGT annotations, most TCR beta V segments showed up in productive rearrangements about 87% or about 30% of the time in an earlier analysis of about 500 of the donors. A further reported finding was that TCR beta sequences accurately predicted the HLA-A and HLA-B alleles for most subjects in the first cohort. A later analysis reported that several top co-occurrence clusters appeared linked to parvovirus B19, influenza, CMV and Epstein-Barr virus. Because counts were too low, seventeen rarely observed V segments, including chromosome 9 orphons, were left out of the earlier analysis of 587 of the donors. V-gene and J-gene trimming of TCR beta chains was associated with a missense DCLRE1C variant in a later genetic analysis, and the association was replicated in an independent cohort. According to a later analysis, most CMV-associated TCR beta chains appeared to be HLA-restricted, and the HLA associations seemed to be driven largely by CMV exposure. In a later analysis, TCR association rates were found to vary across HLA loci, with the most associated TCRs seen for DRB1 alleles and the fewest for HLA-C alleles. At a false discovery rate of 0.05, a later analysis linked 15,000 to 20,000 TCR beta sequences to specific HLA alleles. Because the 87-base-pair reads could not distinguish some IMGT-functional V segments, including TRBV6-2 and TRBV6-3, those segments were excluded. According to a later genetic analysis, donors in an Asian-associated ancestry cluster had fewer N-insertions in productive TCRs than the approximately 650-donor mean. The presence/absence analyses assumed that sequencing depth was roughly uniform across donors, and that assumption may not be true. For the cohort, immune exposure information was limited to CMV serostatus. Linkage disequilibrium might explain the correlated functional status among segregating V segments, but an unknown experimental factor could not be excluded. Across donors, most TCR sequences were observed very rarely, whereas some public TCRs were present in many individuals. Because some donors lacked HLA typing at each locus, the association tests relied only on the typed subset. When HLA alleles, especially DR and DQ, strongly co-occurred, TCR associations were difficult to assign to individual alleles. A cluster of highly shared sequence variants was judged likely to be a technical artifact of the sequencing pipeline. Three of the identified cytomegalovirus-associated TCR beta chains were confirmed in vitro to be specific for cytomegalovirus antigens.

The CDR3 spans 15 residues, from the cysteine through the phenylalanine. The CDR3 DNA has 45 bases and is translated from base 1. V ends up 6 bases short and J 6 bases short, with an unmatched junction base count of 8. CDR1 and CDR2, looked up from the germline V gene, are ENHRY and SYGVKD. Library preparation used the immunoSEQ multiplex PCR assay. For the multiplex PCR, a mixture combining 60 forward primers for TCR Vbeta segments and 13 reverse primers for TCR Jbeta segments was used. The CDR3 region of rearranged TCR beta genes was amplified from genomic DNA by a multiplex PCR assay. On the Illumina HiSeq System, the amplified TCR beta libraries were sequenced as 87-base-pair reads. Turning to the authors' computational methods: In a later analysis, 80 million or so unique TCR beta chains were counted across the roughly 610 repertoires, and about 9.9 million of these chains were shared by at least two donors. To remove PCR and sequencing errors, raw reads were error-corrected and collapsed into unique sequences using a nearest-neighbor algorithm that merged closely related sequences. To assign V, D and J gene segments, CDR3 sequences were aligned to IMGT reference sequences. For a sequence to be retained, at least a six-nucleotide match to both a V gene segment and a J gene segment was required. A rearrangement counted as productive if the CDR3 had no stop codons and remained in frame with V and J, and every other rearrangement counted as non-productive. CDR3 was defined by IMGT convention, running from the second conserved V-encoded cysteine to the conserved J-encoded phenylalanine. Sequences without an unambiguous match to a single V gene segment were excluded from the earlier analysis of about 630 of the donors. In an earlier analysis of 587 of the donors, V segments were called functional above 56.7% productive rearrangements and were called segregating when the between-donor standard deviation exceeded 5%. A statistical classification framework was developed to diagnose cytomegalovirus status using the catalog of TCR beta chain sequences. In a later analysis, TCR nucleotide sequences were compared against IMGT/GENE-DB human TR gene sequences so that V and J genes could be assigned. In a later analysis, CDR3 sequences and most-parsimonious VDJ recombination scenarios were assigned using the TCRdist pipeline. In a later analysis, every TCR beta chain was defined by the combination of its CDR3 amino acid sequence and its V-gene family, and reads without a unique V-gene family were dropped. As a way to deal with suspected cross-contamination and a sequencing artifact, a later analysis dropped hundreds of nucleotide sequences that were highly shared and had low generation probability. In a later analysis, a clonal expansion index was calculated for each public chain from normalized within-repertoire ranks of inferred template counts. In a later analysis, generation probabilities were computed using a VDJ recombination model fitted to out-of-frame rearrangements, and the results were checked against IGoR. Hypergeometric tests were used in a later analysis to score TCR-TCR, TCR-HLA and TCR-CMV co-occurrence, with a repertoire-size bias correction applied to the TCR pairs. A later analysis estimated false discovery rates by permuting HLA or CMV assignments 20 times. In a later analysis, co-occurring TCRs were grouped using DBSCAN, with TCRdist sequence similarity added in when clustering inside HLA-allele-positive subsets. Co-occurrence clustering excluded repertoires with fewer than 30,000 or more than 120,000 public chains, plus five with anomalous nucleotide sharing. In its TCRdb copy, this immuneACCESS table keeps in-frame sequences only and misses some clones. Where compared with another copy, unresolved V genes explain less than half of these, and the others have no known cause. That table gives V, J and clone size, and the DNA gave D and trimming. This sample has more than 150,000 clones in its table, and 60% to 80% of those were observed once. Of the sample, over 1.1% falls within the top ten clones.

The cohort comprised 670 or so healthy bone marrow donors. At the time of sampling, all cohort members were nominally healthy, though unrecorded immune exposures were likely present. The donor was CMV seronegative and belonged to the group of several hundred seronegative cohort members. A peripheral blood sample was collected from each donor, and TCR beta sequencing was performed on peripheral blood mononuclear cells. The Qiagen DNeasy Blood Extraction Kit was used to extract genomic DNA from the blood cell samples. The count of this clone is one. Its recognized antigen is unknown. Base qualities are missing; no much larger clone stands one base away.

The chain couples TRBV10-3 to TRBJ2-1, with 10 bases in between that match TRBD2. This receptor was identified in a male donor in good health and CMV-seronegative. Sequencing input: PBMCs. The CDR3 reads CAISRTSGGFNEQFF. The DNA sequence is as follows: TGTGCCATCAGCAGGACTAGCGGAGGGTTCAATGAGCAGTTCTTC.